This T cell receptor (beta chain) came from a study of cytomegalovirus exposure and HLA in healthy donors. The donors were in the approximately 130-subject validation cohort, distinct from the roughly 670-subject first cohort. The protocol was immunoSEQ multiplex PCR, while the TCRdb copy is restricted to in-frame clones and leaves out a portion. Altogether some 61,000 clones are present, approximately 97% being singletons, with the ten largest covering around 1.5%. With regard to this clone: Antigen specificity is unknown.

CDR3 length: 14 residues. Germline-derived CDR1 and CDR2 are MDHEN and SYDVKM. V dropped 6 bases and J dropped 5; count of bases not matched to a gene: 5. General study points: Cytomegalovirus-associated TCR beta chains were listed, numbering 164.

The rearrangement uses TRBV28 and TRBJ2-2; TRBD2 matches at 8 bases. This sequence was found in a woman in her late teens or twenties in good health and CMV-seropositive. Sequencing used PBMCs. CDR3 coding DNA: TGTGCCAGCAGGAGGACTAGCAAGACCGGGGAGCTGTTTTTT. Its translation: CASRRTSKTGELFF.